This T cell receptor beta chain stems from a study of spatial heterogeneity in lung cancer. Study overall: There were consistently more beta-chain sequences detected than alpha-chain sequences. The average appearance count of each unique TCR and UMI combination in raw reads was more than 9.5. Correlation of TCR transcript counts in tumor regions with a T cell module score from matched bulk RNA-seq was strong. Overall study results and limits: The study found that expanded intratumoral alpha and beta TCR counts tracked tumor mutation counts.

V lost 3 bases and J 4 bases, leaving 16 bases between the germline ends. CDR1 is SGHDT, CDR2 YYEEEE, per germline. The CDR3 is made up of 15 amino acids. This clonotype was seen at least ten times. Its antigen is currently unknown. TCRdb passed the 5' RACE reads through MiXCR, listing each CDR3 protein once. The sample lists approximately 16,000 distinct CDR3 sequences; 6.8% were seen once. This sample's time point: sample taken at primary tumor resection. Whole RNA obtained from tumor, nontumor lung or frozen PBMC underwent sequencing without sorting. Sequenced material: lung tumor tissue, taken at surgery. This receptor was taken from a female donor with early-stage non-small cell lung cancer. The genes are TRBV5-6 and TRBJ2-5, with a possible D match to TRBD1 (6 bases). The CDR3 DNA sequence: TGTGCCAGCAGCTGGTGGACAGATGGGCGAGAGACCCAGTACTTC. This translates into CASSWWTDGRETQYF.